Each of the 14 T cell receptor beta chains below was sequenced from the same sample in a study of T cells in Graves' hyperthyroidism and ophthalmopathy. Researchers took RNA transcripts and amplified the TCR beta CDR3 regions from them. Primed by the HTBI set, a first-round RT-PCR was run on the TCR CDR3. TCRdb reprocessed the multiplex PCR reads via MiXCR and lists one record per CDR3 protein. The sample contains about 400,000 distinct CDR3 sequences, approximately 14% of which appear only once. Sequenced sample: blood. The receptors were sampled from a woman between 18 and 29 years old with Graves' hyperthyroidism.

This chain uses TRBV29-1 with TRBJ2-3; 8 nucleotides match TRBD1. This CDR3 spans 16 amino acids. Germline V gene sequence: CDR1 SQVTM, CDR2 ANQGSEA. With 3 bases clipped from V and 1 base from J, the junction kept 9 bases outside the gene matches. The CDR3 nucleotides are TGCAGCGTTGAGAGCGACGGGGGACAGGGCACAGATACGCAGTATTTT. This gives the protein CSVESDGGQGTDTQYF.

There are many counts of this clonotype. The rearrangement uses TRBV15 and TRBJ2-1, with no clear D. Germline loops: CDR1 LNHNV, CDR2 YYDKDF (reference sequence). CDR3 length equals 15 residues. V lost 8 bases to trimming and J lost 0 bases, with 14 bases between them. CDR3 coding DNA: TGTGCCACCGCGCGAGAGAAGAGCTCCTACAATGAGCAGTTCTTC. Translating gives CATAREKSSYNEQFF.

At least ten counts were recorded for this clonotype. The rearrangement uses TRBV10-3 and TRBJ2-2; 8 bases match TRBD2. This CDR3 contains 14 residues. The germline gives CDR1 ENHRY, CDR2 SYGVKD. The trim removed 4 bases at V and 4 bases at J, leaving 2 bases unmatched. The CDR3 here is CAISAGGSTGELFF. CDR3 DNA sequence: TGTGCCATCAGTGCGGGAGGGAGCACCGGGGAGCTGTTTTTT.

The table lists this clonotype with a few counts. The chain has TRBV19 and TRBJ2-1, with D unresolved. V was shortened by 10 bases and J by 5 bases, with 15 bases between the two germline ends. The CDR3 spans 13 residues. Germline-derived CDR1 and CDR2 are LNHDA and SQIVND (reference sequence). CDR3 residues: CATRSSANNEQFF. CDR3 DNA: TGTGCCACCCGGTCGAGCGCCAACAATGAGCAGTTCTTC.

A few counts support this clonotype. CDR3 protein: CAISGGTRSSGANVLTF. The CDR3 nucleotides read TGTGCCATCAGTGGTGGTACAAGGAGCTCTGGGGCCAACGTCCTGACTTTC. This chain connects TRBV10-3 to TRBJ2-6, with D unclear. The length of the CDR3 is 17 residues. V was clipped by 4 bases and J by 0 bases, with 13 bases between them. CDR1 ENHRY and CDR2 SYGVKD come from the germline V gene.

This clonotype was counted many times. The rearrangement joins TRBV12-3 or TRBV12-4 to TRBJ2-6; D unclear. The CDR3 has 20 residues. Trimming removed 2 bases at V and 0 bases at J, with 20 bases between. CDR3 region: CASSLTRRGIISSGANVLTF. DNA of the CDR3: TGTGCCAGCAGTTTAACCCGACGTGGGATCATCAGCTCTGGGGCCAACGTCCTGACTTTC.

V usage is TRBV4-1 and J usage is TRBJ1-2, with a weak D call TRBD1 (6 bases). The CDR3 has 13 amino acids. V gave up 4 bases and J gave up 7 bases, with 13 bases separating them. In germline, CDR1 is MGHRA, CDR2 YSYEKL. The CDR3 loop reads CASSPQGFRGYTF. The CDR3 coding sequence is TGCGCCAGCAGCCCACAGGGTTTTCGTGGCTACACCTTC.

This clonotype has at least ten counts. The gene calls are TRBV9 and TRBJ2-1; D unclear. The V end was cut by 4 bases, the J end by 2 bases, with 13 bases between. From germline, CDR1 is SGDLS and CDR2 YYNGEE. The CDR3 sequence is 15 residues long. CDR3 sequence (DNA): TGTGCCAGCAGCCCCCGACCGTTAGCCTACAATGAGCAGTTCTTC. Protein: CASSPRPLAYNEQFF.

The chain joins TRBV7-9 to TRBJ2-5, with 9 bases aligning to TRBD1. This CDR3 has 17 amino acids. Trimming took 3 bases from V and 1 from J; bases not matched to a gene: 9. From germline, CDR1 is SEHNR and CDR2 FQNEAQ (reference sequence). Written as DNA, the CDR3 is TGTGCCAGCAGCTTGTCGGGACAGGGAATGATCCAAGAGACCCAGTACTTC. This sequence encodes CASSLSGQGMIQETQYF.

This clonotype was counted at least ten times. The genes are TRBV5-1 and TRBJ1-1, with a tentative D call TRBD1 (6 bases). Per germline, CDR1 SGHRS and CDR2 YFSETQ. The CDR3 runs 12 residues. Deletions cut 0 bases from V and 10 bases from J, with 10 bases between. The CDR3 here is CASSLAGGAAFF. For the CDR3, the DNA is TGCGCCAGCAGCTTGGCCGGGGGGGCAGCTTTCTTT.

This clonotype was found many times. The V and J genes are TRBV2 and TRBJ2-3; 10 bases are shared with TRBD2. Germline V gives CDR1 SNHLY, CDR2 FYNNEI. CDR3 length equals 15 residues. Trimming removed 6 bases from V and 3 bases from J; junction bases left unmatched: 6. CDR3 nucleotide sequence: TGTGCCAGCAGGCCGGGACTAGCGTTGACAGATACGCAGTATTTT. Encoded protein: CASRPGLALTDTQYF. Variable domain in full (rest from reference TRBV2 and TRBJ2-3): EPEVTQTPSHQVTQMGQEVILRCVPISNHLYFYWYRQILGQKVEFLVSFYNNEISEKSEIFDDQFSVERPDGSNFTLKIRSTKLEDSAMYFCASRPGLALTDTQYFGPGTRLTVL.

This clonotype has a count of ten or more. The chain couples TRBV13 to TRBJ2-1, with a possible D match to TRBD2 (6 bases). The germline V gene encodes CDR1 PRHDT and CDR2 FYEKMQ (reference sequence). The germline V and J ends were trimmed by 4 bases and 4 bases, with 14 bases remaining between them. The CDR3 loop spans 15 amino acids. CDR3 sequence reads: CASSSLADVYNEQFF. DNA of the CDR3: TGTGCCAGCAGCTCCTTAGCGGACGTTTACAATGAGCAGTTCTTC.

This clonotype was counted many times. The V call is TRBV3-1, the J call TRBJ2-3; D uncertain. This CDR3 comprises 16 residues. The V gene's germline CDR1 is LGHDT and CDR2 YNNKEL (reference sequence). V was clipped by 0 bases and J by 0 bases, with 10 bases between them. The CDR3 DNA is TGTGCCAGCAGCCAAGATGTCTACGGGAGCACAGATACGCAGTATTTT. Its translation: CASSQDVYGSTDTQYF.

Ten or more counts support this clonotype. V usage is TRBV28 and J usage is TRBJ2-1; tentative D call: TRBD1 (6 bases). Trimming shortened V by 6 bases and J by 7 bases, and 22 bases separated the two germline ends. Germline V CDR1 and CDR2: MDHEN, SYDVKM. There are 16 residues in the CDR3. The chain's CDR3 is CASRAGVTSLLNEQFF. DNA for the CDR3: TGTGCCAGCAGGGCAGGGGTAACTAGTTTATTGAATGAGCAGTTCTTC. Supplemented by reference TRBV28 and TRBJ2-1, the full variable domain reads DVKVTQSSRYLVKRTGEKVFLECVQDMDHENMFWYRQDPGLGLRLIYFSYDVKMKEKGDIPEGYSVSREKKERFSLILESASTNQTSMYLCASRAGVTSLLNEQFFGPGTRLTVL.